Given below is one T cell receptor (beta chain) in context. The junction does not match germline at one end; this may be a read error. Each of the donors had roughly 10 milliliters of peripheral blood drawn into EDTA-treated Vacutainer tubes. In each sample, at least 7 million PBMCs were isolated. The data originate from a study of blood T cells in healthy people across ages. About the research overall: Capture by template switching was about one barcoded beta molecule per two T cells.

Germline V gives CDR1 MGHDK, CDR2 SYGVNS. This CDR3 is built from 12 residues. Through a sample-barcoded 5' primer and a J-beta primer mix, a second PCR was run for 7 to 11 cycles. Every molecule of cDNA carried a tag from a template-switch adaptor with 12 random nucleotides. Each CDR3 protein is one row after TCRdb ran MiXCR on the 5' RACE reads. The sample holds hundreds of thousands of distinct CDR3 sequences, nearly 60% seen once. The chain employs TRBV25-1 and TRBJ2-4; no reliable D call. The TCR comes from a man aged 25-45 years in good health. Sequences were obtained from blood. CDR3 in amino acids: CTSSEGLSGQYF. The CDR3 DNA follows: TGTACCAGCAGTGAAGGCCTATCCGGGCAGTACTTC.